The source of this T cell receptor (beta chain) is a study of T-cell memory formation after mild COVID-19. TCRdb re-derived calls from the 5' RACE reads in MiXCR, one entry per CDR3 protein. The table has around 430,000 distinct CDR3 sequences, roughly 15% seen once. The germline CDR1 and CDR2 sequences are SGDLS and YYNGEE. Trimming left V 2 bases short and J 4 bases short, with 12 bases between. The CDR3 runs 14 residues. Study-wide results and caveats: CD4+ contracting clones lay mainly in CM and EM, CD8+ ones in EMRA.

Remarks on this clonotype: Antigen: not known.

The J gene is TRBJ1-1, the V gene TRBV9; D uncertain. The source material was PBMCs or a T cell subset sorted from them (not recorded which). The receptor comes from a man younger than 35 who had mild COVID-19 (a few samples of this study predate the infection). Cell type and time point are not known. The DNA for the CDR3 is TGTGCCAGCAGCGTCGAGGGTCTGAGCACTGAAGCTTTCTTT. Protein product: CASSVEGLSTEAFF.